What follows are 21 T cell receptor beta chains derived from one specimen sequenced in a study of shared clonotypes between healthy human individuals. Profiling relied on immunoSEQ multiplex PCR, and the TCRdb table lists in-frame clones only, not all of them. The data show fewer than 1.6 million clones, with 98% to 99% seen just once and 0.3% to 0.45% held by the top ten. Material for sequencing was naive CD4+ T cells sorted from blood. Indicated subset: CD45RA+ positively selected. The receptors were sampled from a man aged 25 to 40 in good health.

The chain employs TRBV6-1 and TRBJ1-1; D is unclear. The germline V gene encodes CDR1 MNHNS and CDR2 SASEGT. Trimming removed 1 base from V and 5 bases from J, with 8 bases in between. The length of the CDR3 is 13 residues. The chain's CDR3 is CASSEVPQTEAFF. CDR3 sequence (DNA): TGTGCCAGCAGTGAAGTACCACAAACTGAAGCTTTCTTT.

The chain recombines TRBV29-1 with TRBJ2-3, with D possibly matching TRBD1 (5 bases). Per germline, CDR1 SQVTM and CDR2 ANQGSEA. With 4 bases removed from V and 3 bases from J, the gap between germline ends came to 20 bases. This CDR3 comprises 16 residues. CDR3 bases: TGCAGCGTTGGGTTCAGGGTGGTTGTTAGAACAGATACGCAGTATTTT. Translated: CSVGFRVVVRTDTQYF.

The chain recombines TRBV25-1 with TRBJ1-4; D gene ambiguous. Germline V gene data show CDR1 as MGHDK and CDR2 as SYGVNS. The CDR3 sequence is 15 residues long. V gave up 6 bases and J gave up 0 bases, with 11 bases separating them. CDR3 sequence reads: CASSGSGATNEKLFF. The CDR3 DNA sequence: TGTGCCAGCAGCGGTAGCGGGGCAACTAATGAAAAACTGTTTTTT.

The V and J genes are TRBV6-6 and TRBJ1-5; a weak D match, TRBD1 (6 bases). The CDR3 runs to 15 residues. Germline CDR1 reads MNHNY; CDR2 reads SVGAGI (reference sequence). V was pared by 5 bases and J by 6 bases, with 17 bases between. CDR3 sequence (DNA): TGTGCCAGCAGTAGGGGTTCAGGGGTGAGTCAGCCCCAGCATTTT. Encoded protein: CASSRGSGVSQPQHF.

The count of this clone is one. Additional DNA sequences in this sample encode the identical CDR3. CDR3 nucleotides: TGCGCCAGCAGCTCCGGACTAGCGGGACCCAATGAGCAGTTCTTC. Translated, it gives CASSSGLAGPNEQFF. J is TRBJ2-1 and V is TRBV5-1; 12 bases line up with TRBD2. The CDR3 runs to 15 residues. The germline gives CDR1 SGHRS, CDR2 YFSETQ. With 3 bases clipped from V and 6 bases from J, the junction kept 4 bases outside the gene matches.

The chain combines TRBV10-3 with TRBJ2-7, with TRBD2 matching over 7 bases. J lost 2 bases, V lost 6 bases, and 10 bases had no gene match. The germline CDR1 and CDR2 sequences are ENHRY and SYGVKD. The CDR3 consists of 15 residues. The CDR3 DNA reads TGTGCCATCAGAGCGGGGTTAGCTTATACCTACGAGCAGTACTTC. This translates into CAIRAGLAYTYEQYF.

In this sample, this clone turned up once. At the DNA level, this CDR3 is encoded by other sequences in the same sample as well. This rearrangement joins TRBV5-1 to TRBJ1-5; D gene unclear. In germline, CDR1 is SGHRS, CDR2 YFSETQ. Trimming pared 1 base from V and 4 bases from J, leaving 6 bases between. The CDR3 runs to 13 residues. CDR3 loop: CASSLRGNQPQHF. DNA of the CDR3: TGCGCCAGCAGCTTGAGAGGAAATCAGCCCCAGCATTTT.

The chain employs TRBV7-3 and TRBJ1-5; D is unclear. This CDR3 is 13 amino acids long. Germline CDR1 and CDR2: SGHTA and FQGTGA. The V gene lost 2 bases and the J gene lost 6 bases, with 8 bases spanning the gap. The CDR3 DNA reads TGTGCCAGCAGCTTATATCCAGGTCAGCCCCAGCATTTT. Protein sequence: CASSLYPGQPQHF.

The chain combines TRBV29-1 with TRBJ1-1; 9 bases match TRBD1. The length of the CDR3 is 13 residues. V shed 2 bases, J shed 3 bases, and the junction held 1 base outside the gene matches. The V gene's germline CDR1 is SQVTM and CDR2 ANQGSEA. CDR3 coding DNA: TGCAGCGTTGAAAGGGACAGGGACACTGAAGCTTTCTTT. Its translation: CSVERDRDTEAFF. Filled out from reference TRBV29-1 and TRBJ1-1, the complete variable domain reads SAVISQKPSRDICQRGTSLTIQCQVDSQVTMMFWYRQQPGQSLTLIATANQGSEATYESGFVIDKFPISRPNLTFSTLTVSNMSPEDSSIYLCSVERDRDTEAFFGQGTRLTVV.

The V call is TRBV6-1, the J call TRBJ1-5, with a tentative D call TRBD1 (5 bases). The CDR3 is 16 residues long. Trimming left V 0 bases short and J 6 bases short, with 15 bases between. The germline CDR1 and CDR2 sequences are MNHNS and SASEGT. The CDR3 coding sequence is TGTGCCAGCAGTGAAGCAGGGGTTTTCCTTCTTCAGCCCCAGCATTTT. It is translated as CASSEAGVFLLQPQHF.

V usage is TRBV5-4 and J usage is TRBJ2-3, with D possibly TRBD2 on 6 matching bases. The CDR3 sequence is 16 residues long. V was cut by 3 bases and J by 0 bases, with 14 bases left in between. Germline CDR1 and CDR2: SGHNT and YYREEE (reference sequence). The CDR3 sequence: CASSSERVASTDTQYF. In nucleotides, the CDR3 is TGTGCCAGCAGCTCGGAGCGGGTCGCTAGCACAGATACGCAGTATTTT.

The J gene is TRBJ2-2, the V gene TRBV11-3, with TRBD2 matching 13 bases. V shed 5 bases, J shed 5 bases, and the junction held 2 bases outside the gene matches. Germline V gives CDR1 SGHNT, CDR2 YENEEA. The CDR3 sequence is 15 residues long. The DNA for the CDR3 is TGTGCCAGCAGCCCGGGACTAGCGGGAACCGGGGAGCTGTTTTTT. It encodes CASSPGLAGTGELFF. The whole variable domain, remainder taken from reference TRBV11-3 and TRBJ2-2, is EAGVVQSPRYKIIEKKQPVAFWCNPISGHNTLYWYLQNLGQGPELLIRYENEEAVDDSQLPKDRFSAERLKGVDSTLKIQPAELGDSAVYLCASSPGLAGTGELFFGEGSRLTVL.

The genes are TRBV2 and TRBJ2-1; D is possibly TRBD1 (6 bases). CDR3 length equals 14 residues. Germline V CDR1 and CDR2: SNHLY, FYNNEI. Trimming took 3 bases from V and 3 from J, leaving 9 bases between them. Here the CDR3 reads CASSDQGNYNEQFF. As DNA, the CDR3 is TGTGCCAGCAGTGACCAGGGGAACTACAATGAGCAGTTCTTC.

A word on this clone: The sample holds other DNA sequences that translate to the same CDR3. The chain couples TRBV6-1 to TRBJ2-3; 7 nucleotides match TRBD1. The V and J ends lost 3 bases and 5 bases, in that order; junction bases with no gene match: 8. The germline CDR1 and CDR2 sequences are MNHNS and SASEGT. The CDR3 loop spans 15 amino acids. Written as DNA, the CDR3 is TGTGCCAGCAGTGAGGTTGCAGGGGGTCGAGATACGCAGTATTTT. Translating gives CASSEVAGGRDTQYF.

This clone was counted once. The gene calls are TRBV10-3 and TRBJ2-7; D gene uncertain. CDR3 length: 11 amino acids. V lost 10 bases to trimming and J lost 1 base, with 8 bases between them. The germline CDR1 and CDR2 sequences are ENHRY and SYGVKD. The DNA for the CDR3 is TGTGCCACCGGCAATTCCTACGAGCAGTACTTC. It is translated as CATGNSYEQYF.

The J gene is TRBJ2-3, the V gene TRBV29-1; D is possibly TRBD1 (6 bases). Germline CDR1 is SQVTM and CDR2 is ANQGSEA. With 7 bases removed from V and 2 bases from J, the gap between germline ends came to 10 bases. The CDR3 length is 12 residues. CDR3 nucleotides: TGCAGCGGTCACAGGGACACAGATACGCAGTATTTT. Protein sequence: CSGHRDTDTQYF.

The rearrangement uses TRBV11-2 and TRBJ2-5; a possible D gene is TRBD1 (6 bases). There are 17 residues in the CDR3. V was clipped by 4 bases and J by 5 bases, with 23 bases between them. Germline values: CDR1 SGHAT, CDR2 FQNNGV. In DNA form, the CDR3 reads TGTGCCAGCAGCTCCGGTAACAGGGTTTTGGAGTCGGAGACCCAGTACTTC. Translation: CASSSGNRVLESETQYF.

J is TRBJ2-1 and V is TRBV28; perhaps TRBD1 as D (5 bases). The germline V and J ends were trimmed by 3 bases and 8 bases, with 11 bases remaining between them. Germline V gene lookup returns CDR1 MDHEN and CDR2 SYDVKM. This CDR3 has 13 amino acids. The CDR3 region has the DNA TGTGCCAGCAGTTTGGGCAGGGTACATGAGCAGTTCTTC. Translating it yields CASSLGRVHEQFF.

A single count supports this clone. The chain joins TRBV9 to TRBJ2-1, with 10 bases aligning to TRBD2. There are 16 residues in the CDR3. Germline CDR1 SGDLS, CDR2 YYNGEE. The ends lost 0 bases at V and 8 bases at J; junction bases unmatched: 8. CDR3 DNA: TGTGCCAGCAGCGTAGGTCCTCTAGCGGGAGAGGATGAGCAGTTCTTC. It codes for CASSVGPLAGEDEQFF.

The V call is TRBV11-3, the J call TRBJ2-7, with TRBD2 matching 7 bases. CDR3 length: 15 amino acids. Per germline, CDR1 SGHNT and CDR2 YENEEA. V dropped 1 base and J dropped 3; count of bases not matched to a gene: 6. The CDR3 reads CASSLAGGSRYEQYF. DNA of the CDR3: TGTGCCAGCAGCTTAGCCGGCGGGAGTCGCTACGAGCAGTACTTC.

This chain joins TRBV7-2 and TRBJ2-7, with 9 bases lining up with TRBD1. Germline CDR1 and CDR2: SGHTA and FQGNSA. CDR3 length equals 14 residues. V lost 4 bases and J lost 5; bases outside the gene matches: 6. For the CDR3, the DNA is TGTGCCAGCAGCTATACAGGGGGCTTCGACGAGCAGTACTTC. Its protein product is CASSYTGGFDEQYF. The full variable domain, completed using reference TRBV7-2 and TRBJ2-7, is GAGVSQSPSNKVTEKGKDVELRCDPISGHTALYWYRQSLGQGLEFLIYFQGNSAPDKSGLPSDRFSAERTGGSVSTLTIQRTQQEDSAVYLCASSYTGGFDEQYFGPGTRLTVT.